This T cell receptor (beta chain) emerged from a study of cytomegalovirus exposure and HLA in healthy donors. Overall study: Findings of an earlier analysis included roughly 110 million unique TCR beta sequences from 180 million or so T cells.

On this clone itself: Its target is not known.

The PCR was carried out with 60 Vbeta primers and 13 Jbeta primers. Sequencing was performed with immunoSEQ multiplex PCR; in TCRdb, only in-frame clones are kept and a portion is missing. Of a few hundred thousand clones in the sample, 92% were seen once. The V end lost 6 bases, the J end lost 2 bases, and 8 bases lay between the germline ends. The CDR3 runs 12 residues. Germline V gene sequence: CDR1 MNHNY, CDR2 SVGAGI (reference sequence). Overall study results and limits: Most CMV-associated TCR beta chains appeared HLA-restricted in a later analysis.

This rearrangement joins TRBV6-6 to TRBJ2-7, with D unresolved. The sequenced sample consisted of PBMCs. The receptor's source is a girl aged 2-9 years in good health and CMV-seronegative. As DNA, the CDR3 is TGTGCCAGCAGCCAAACTGCCTACGAGCAGTACTTC. Translated, it gives CASSQTAYEQYF.